This passage covers 19 T cell receptor beta chains from one sample sequenced in a study of T-cell reconstitution after alpha-beta-depleted transplantation in children. Unique molecular identifiers were incorporated during preparation of the TCRbeta library. TCRdb reprocessed the PCR reads with MiXCR, giving one entry per CDR3 protein. The sample holds about 480,000 distinct CDR3 sequences; roughly an eighth are singletons and the top ten take under 7%. The sample in question was PBMCs from the stem cell graft donor, obtained from the stem cell graft. These TCRs come from a human donor who donated a stem cell graft to a child with combined immunodeficiency.

The chain joins TRBV28 to TRBJ2-5; the D is unclear. CDR1 and CDR2 from the germline V gene are MDHEN and SYDVKM. V lost 7 bases to trimming and J lost 7 bases, with 22 bases between them. The CDR3 extends over 15 amino acids. As DNA, the CDR3 is TGTGCCAGCACCTTGGACCAAAAGGTTATGGGGACCCAGTACTTC. Protein: CASTLDQKVMGTQYF. Variable domain in full (rest from reference TRBV28 and TRBJ2-5): DVKVTQSSRYLVKRTGEKVFLECVQDMDHENMFWYRQDPGLGLRLIYFSYDVKMKEKGDIPEGYSVSREKKERFSLILESASTNQTSMYLCASTLDQKVMGTQYFGPGTRLLVL.

V and J are TRBV6-2 or TRBV6-3 and TRBJ2-1, with TRBD2 identical over 12 bases. The CDR3 totals 17 residues. V was clipped by 6 bases and J by 7 bases; unmatched bases: 13. Per germline, CDR1 MNHEY and CDR2 SVGEGT. CDR3 sequence (DNA): TGTGCCAGCAGGCTGACTAGCGGGAGAAACACGAGGAATGAGCAGTTCTTC. Amino acids: CASRLTSGRNTRNEQFF.

This chain connects TRBV30 to TRBJ2-4; D ambiguous. Deletions cut 0 bases from V and 7 bases from J, with 7 bases between. This CDR3 has 12 residues. CDR1 and CDR2 (germline): GTSNPN, SVGIG (reference sequence). CDR3 nucleotide sequence: TGTGCCTGGAGTGTACGCCAGAACATTCAGTACTTC. Residues: CAWSVRQNIQYF.

The CDR3 bases are TGTGCCAGCAGTCGCGCCTTCTCCTACGAGCAGTACTTC. Translation: CASSRAFSYEQYF. The chain has TRBV6-1 and TRBJ2-7, with no clear D. V lost 5 bases to trimming and J lost 0 bases, with 8 bases between them. The CDR3 extends over 13 amino acids. Germline V CDR1 and CDR2: MNHNS, SASEGT.

This chain uses TRBV4-3 with TRBJ2-1; the D is unclear. The CDR3 sequence is 14 residues long. In germline, CDR1 is LGHNA, CDR2 YSLEER. V lost 2 bases, J lost 3 bases, and 8 bases lay in between. CDR3 sequence (DNA): TGCGCCAGCAGCCAACGCAGGAACTACAATGAGCAGTTCTTC. As protein: CASSQRRNYNEQFF.

This clonotype appeared many times. At one end, the junction sequence differs from germline, possibly due to a read error. The chain recombines TRBV2 with TRBJ2-1; maybe TRBD1 (5 bases). The CDR3 covers 11 residues. Germline loops: CDR1 SNHLY, CDR2 FYNNEI. The CDR3: CASREGVEQFF. In nucleotides, the CDR3 is TGTGCCAGCAGGGAAGGGGTTGAGCAGTTCTTC.

This sequence joins TRBV25-1 and TRBJ2-5; perhaps D is TRBD1 or TRBD2 (6 bases each). The CDR3 is made up of 14 amino acids. Germline CDR1 MGHDK, CDR2 SYGVNS. The V gene lost 7 bases and the J gene lost 5 bases, with 17 bases spanning the gap. DNA of the CDR3: TGTGCCAGCATGAAGCCGGGGGACACGGAGACCCAGTACTTC. It translates to CASMKPGDTETQYF.

This clonotype was counted ten times or more. The chain employs TRBV9 and TRBJ2-1; D is possibly TRBD2 (6 bases). CDR1 is SGDLS, CDR2 YYNGEE, per germline. This CDR3 contains 12 residues. V was cut by 3 bases and J by 7 bases, with 8 bases left in between. For the CDR3, the DNA is TGTGCCAGCAGCGCACGGGGGAATGAGCAGTTCTTC. It encodes CASSARGNEQFF.

This clonotype has a handful of counts. V and J are TRBV10-3 and TRBJ2-7; TRBD2 matches 7 bases. The V gene end was trimmed by 6 bases and the J gene end by 0 bases; junction bases not matched to a gene: 8. The CDR3 is 15 amino acids. The germline V gene encodes CDR1 ENHRY and CDR2 SYGVKD. CDR3 in amino acids: CAISPAGRSSYEQYF. The DNA of the CDR3 is TGTGCCATCAGCCCAGCCGGGAGGAGCTCCTACGAGCAGTACTTC.

This clonotype was seen a few times. The chain combines TRBV5-1 with TRBJ2-7; the match to TRBD2 covers 8 bases. The CDR3 totals 16 residues. Losses at the gene ends were 4 bases for V and 5 bases for J; bases not matched to a gene: 14. CDR1 is SGHRS and CDR2 is YFSETQ in the germline V gene. CDR3 residues: CASSTQSQRELDEQYF. In nucleotides, the CDR3 is TGCGCCAGCAGCACCCAAAGCCAGCGGGAGTTGGACGAGCAGTACTTC.

The genes are TRBV12-3 or TRBV12-4 and TRBJ1-1; 9 positions match TRBD1. The CDR3 has 14 amino acids. Unmatched junction bases numbered 8, after V lost 5 bases and J lost 7 bases. The CDR3 sequence is CASSQGQGWGEAFF. DNA of the CDR3: TGTGCCAGCAGTCAAGGACAGGGGTGGGGTGAAGCTTTCTTT.

The CDR3 protein is CASGAVSTDTQYF. CDR3 bases: TGTGCCAGCGGGGCAGTGAGCACAGATACGCAGTATTTT. The chain recombines TRBV6-1 with TRBJ2-3; D perhaps matches TRBD1 (5 bases). Germline CDR1 and CDR2: MNHNS and SASEGT. V was shortened by 8 bases and J by 0 bases, with 9 bases between the two germline ends. This CDR3 comprises 13 residues.

The V and J genes are TRBV5-1 and TRBJ2-1; D is possibly TRBD2 (6 bases). Germline V gives CDR1 SGHRS, CDR2 YFSETQ. This CDR3 comprises 15 residues. Trimming removed 0 bases from V and 4 bases from J, with 11 bases in between. CDR3 amino acids: CASSLAGVGYNEQFF. The CDR3 nucleotides are TGCGCCAGCAGCTTGGCGGGAGTAGGATACAATGAGCAGTTCTTC.

This clonotype has at least ten counts. The V and J genes are TRBV10-3 and TRBJ2-7, with D unresolved. Germline-derived CDR1 and CDR2 are ENHRY and SYGVKD. This CDR3 contains 11 residues. Trimming left V 11 bases short and J 0 bases short, with 8 bases between. CDR3 coding DNA: TGTGCCGCGAAGAACTCCTACGAGCAGTACTTC. Encoded protein: CAAKNSYEQYF.

The V and J genes are TRBV30 and TRBJ2-1; TRBD1 aligns across 8 bases. Germline V CDR1 and CDR2: GTSNPN, SVGIG (reference sequence). The CDR3 has 17 amino acids. With 2 bases clipped from V and 2 bases from J, the junction kept 11 bases outside the gene matches. CDR3 nucleotide sequence: TGTGCCTGGAGTAACCCGCGGGACAGGACCCCCTACAATGAGCAGTTCTTC. Amino acids: CAWSNPRDRTPYNEQFF.

The CDR3 loop reads CASSESSEQYF. DNA of the CDR3: TGTGCCAGCAGTGAATCGAGCGAGCAGTACTTC. The genes are TRBV6-1 and TRBJ2-7; no reliable D call. The ends were cut back, 2 bases at V and 6 bases at J, with 5 bases in the middle. The CDR3 is made up of 11 amino acids. CDR1 is MNHNS, CDR2 SASEGT, per germline.

The chain recombines TRBV29-1 with TRBJ1-1, with D tentatively TRBD1 (5 bases). V was clipped by 3 bases and J by 0 bases, with 8 bases between them. The length of the CDR3 is 13 residues. Looked up from germline, CDR1 is SQVTM and CDR2 is ANQGSEA. The CDR3 region has the DNA TGCAGCGTTGAGGGACCGCTGAACACTGAAGCTTTCTTT. Translating it yields CSVEGPLNTEAFF.

This clonotype was picked up many times. This rearrangement joins TRBV12-3 or TRBV12-4 to TRBJ1-2; TRBD1 aligns across 7 bases. V dropped 7 bases and J dropped 7; count of bases not matched to a gene: 6. The CDR3 is 12 residues long. CDR3 region: CASTADRAGYTF. DNA of the CDR3: TGTGCCAGCACCGCAGACAGGGCTGGCTACACCTTC.

This clonotype was found a few times. The CDR3 loop is CASSFSPQGSNTEAFF. CDR3 nucleotides: TGCGCCAGCAGCTTTTCGCCCCAGGGCTCGAACACTGAAGCTTTCTTT. The V and J genes are TRBV5-1 and TRBJ1-1; maybe TRBD1 (5 bases). The CDR3 loop spans 16 amino acids. Trimming took 2 bases from V and 1 from J, leaving 15 bases between them. Germline V lookup: CDR1 SGHRS, CDR2 YFSETQ.